This T cell receptor (beta chain) was captured by sequencing in a study of cytomegalovirus exposure and HLA in healthy donors. Study conclusions and caveats: CMV serostatus stood as the only immune exposure information on hand. A later analysis showed TCR association rates differing by HLA locus, peaking at DRB1 and lowest at HLA-C. When analyzed later, a missense DCLRE1C variant was found to be linked to TCR beta V- and J-gene trimming.

The ends were cut back, 6 bases at V and 3 bases at J, with 12 bases in the middle. Germline V gene sequence: CDR1 MNHNY, CDR2 SVGAGI (reference sequence). The CDR3 covers 13 residues. Primers: 60 Vbeta forward and 13 Jbeta reverse. Using immunoSEQ multiplex PCR, the repertoire was profiled, and TCRdb retains in-frame clones only, with some absent. The sample gives under 200,000 clones, about 83% of which show up once; around 6% is in the top ten. Worth noting for this clone: As yet, its antigen is unknown.

This TCR was sampled from a woman younger than 45 in good health and CMV-seropositive. The J gene is TRBJ2-7, the V gene TRBV6-6; D call uncertain. Material: PBMCs. CDR3 loop: CASRGPANYEQYF. The CDR3 DNA follows: TGTGCCAGCAGGGGCCCCGCGAACTACGAGCAGTACTTC.